This TCR beta chain was captured in a study of T-cell memory formation after mild COVID-19. Study-wide findings and caveats: There was no confirmation that second-wave clones peaking on day 37 were SARS-CoV-2 specific.

Each CDR3 protein gets one entry after TCRdb re-called the 5' RACE reads with MiXCR. The data hold about 320,000 distinct CDR3 sequences, with 14% observed a single time. With respect to this clonotype: The antigen remains undetermined.

The clonotype comes from a man in his late teens or twenties who had mild COVID-19 (a few samples of this study predate the infection). Cell type and time point are not known. Specimen: PBMCs or a T cell subset sorted from them (not recorded which).

The CDR3 sequence: CASSPGPLVYGYTF. CDR3 bases: TGTGCCAGCAGCCCAGGGCCGTTAGTCTATGGCTACACCTTC. The gene calls are TRBV12-3 or TRBV12-4 and TRBJ1-2, with TRBD1 as a possible D gene (5 bases). V lost 6 bases and J lost 4, with 15 bases in between. The length of the CDR3 is 14 residues.